This T cell receptor (beta chain) came from a study of CD8 T cells in ankylosing spondylitis. Study-wide results and limits: There was a TCR beta motif, made of eight highly homologous variants, that appeared characteristic of ankylosing spondylitis blood. Earlier work had already found some motif variants in reactive arthritis synovial fluid and blood. Reportedly, disease-linked clones are significantly enriched in ankylosing spondylitis patients' matched synovial fluid. Disease-linked clones bore a CD8+ phenotype and were relatively rare in peripheral blood.

V was trimmed by 4 bases and J by 3 bases, leaving 16 bases between them. Germline V CDR1 and CDR2: SGHTA, FQGNSA. This CDR3 is 15 amino acids long. This clonotype was counted a few times. The antigen is unknown. Preparation of TCR beta libraries was done by quantitative 5'-RACE with molecular barcodes. One entry per CDR3 protein, called by TCRdb with MiXCR from the 5' RACE reads. The sample gives about 330,000 distinct CDR3 sequences, roughly 8% of which show up once; more than 12% is in the top ten. Material: blood, either unsorted or a sorted T cell fraction (not recorded which). The source of this sequence is a male donor with ankylosing spondylitis. This chain connects TRBV7-2 to TRBJ2-7; tentatively, D is TRBD1 (5 bases). The CDR3 loop reads CASSSQGDLDYEQYF. For the CDR3, the DNA is TGTGCCAGCAGCTCCCAGGGTGACCTCGACTACGAGCAGTACTTC.